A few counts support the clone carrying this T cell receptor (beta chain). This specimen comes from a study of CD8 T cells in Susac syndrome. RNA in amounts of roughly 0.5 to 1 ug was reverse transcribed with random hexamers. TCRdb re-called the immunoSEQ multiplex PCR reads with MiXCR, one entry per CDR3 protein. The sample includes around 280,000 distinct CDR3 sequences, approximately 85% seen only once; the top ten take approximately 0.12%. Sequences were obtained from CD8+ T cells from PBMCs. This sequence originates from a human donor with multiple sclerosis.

DNA for the CDR3: TGTGCCAGCAGTGTAAGGACAGGGAGTTTCGAGCAGTACTTC. Protein sequence: CASSVRTGSFEQYF. The chain recombines TRBV6-1 with TRBJ2-7, with TRBD1 identical over 8 bases. Germline CDR1 is MNHNS and CDR2 is SASEGT. The V and J ends lost 4 bases and 6 bases, in that order; junction bases with no gene match: 8. CDR3 length: 14 residues.